This TCR beta chain comes out of a study of T cell responses to AZD1222 COVID-19 vaccine. Study-wide findings and caveats: Vaccine-associated CD4 TCRs ranged over spike, dominating at 160-218 and 743-854. Nearly half of the spike-specific TCRs reportedly recognize variant regions that carry no mutations. Researchers took repertoire samples only after the peak T cell response had come. There were mostly white British donors and more females than males, and clonal diversity was possibly underestimated.

This CDR3 is 14 amino acids long. Germline CDR1 is SQVTM and CDR2 is ANQGSEA. Trimming removed 6 bases from V and 2 bases from J, with 13 bases in between. The method was immunoSEQ multiplex PCR; TCRdb's version includes in-frame clones alone and lacks a portion of them. The sample consists of about 100,000 clones, about 90% of them appearing once. Notes on this clone: Antigen specificity is unknown.

The chain combines TRBV29-1 with TRBJ1-4; D is perhaps TRBD1 (6 bases). The clonotype originates from an adult in good health. This specimen consisted of peripheral blood, obtained on day 0 of AZD1222 vaccination. The CDR3 bases are TGCAGCGTCAAGGCAGGGGCGACTAATGAAAAACTGTTTTTT. Translation gives CSVKAGATNEKLFF.